The next 29 T cell receptor beta chains were all read from a single sample in a study of T cell responses to AZD1222 COVID-19 vaccine. Only in-frame clones appear in the TCRdb table, and some are missing; sequencing was by immunoSEQ multiplex PCR. Of some 130,000 clones in the sample, roughly nine tenths were seen once. Sequenced material: peripheral blood, taken on day 0 of AZD1222 vaccination. Receptor source: an adult in good health.

This clone was picked up one time. The V and J genes are TRBV5-1 and TRBJ2-3, with TRBD2 matching over 9 bases. Per germline, CDR1 SGHRS and CDR2 YFSETQ. The CDR3 runs 16 residues. V was pared by 1 base and J by 2 bases, with 5 bases of the junction left unmatched. CDR3 residues: CASSLRVAGVTDTQYF. CDR3 nucleotides: TGCGCCAGCAGCTTGAGGGTAGCGGGGGTCACAGATACGCAGTATTTT. Looking up the rest from reference TRBV5-1 and TRBJ2-3 gives the full variable domain: KAGVTQTPRYLIKTRGQQVTLSCSPISGHRSVSWYQQTPGQGLQFLFEYFSETQRNKGNFPGRFSGRQFSNSRSEMNVSTLELGDSALYLCASSLRVAGVTDTQYFGPGTRLTVL.

This chain uses TRBV5-1 with TRBJ1-5, with D possibly matching TRBD1 (5 bases). This CDR3 is built from 15 residues. V was cut by 0 bases and J by 4 bases, with 11 bases left in between. Germline V gene data show CDR1 as SGHRS and CDR2 as YFSETQ. CDR3 sequence reads: CASSLGYGGNQPQHF. CDR3 DNA: TGCGCCAGCAGCTTGGGATACGGGGGGAATCAGCCCCAGCATTTT.

The chain joins TRBV5-1 to TRBJ1-6; 8 bases are a match to TRBD1. The CDR3 covers 14 residues. Germline CDR1 is SGHRS and CDR2 is YFSETQ. Trimming cost V 4 bases and J 6 bases; bases outside gene matches: 3. For the CDR3, the DNA is TGCGCCAGCAGCGGACAGGGTTCTAATTCACCCCTCCACTTT. Residues: CASSGQGSNSPLHF.

This chain connects TRBV30 to TRBJ2-7; 7 bases are shared with TRBD2. V dropped 2 bases and J dropped 2; count of bases not matched to a gene: 6. CDR3 length: 14 amino acids. From germline, CDR1 is GTSNPN and CDR2 SVGIG (reference sequence). CDR3: CAWSSLGGAYEQYF. The CDR3 nucleotides read TGTGCCTGGAGTTCCCTGGGGGGGGCCTACGAGCAGTACTTC.

This chain uses TRBV7-9 with TRBJ2-7, with a weak D call TRBD1 (6 bases). Deletions cut 4 bases from V and 4 bases from J, with 17 bases between. CDR1 is SEHNR and CDR2 is FQNEAQ in the germline V gene (reference sequence). The CDR3 totals 15 residues. The chain's CDR3 is CASSSGLAGEYEQYF. CDR3 in DNA: TGTGCCAGCAGCTCTGGGCTGGCAGGGGAGTACGAGCAGTACTTC.

This clone was found a few times. CDR3 loop: CASSRAGKTEAFF. The CDR3 bases are TGTGCCAGTAGTAGGGCAGGGAAGACTGAAGCTTTCTTT. This chain joins TRBV19 and TRBJ1-1, with D possibly being TRBD1 (5 bases). The V gene lost 4 bases and the J gene lost 5 bases, with 11 bases spanning the gap. CDR1 and CDR2 from the germline V gene are LNHDA and SQIVND (reference sequence). CDR3 length: 13 amino acids.

The sample holds a few counts of this clone. The chain couples TRBV14 to TRBJ2-1; D not resolved. V lost 3 bases to trimming and J lost 4 bases, with 16 bases between them. The CDR3 totals 16 residues. Germline V gene lookup returns CDR1 SGHDN and CDR2 FVKESK. CDR3 in DNA: TGTGCCAGCAGCCACCCTTATGCCGGGTATTACAATGAGCAGTTCTTC. This gives the protein CASSHPYAGYYNEQFF. Complete variable domain (other parts from reference TRBV14 and TRBJ2-1): EAGVTQFPSHSVIEKGQTVTLRCDPISGHDNLYWYRRVMGKEIKFLLHFVKESKQDESGMPNNRFLAERTGGTYSTLKVQPAELEDSGVYFCASSHPYAGYYNEQFFGPGTRLTVL.

This rearrangement joins TRBV7-2 to TRBJ1-1, with D unclear. Trimming took 2 bases from V and 1 from J, leaving 8 bases between them. Germline CDR1 reads SGHTA; CDR2 reads FQGNSA. The CDR3 runs to 14 residues. The CDR3 reads CASSLLGKNTEAFF. The CDR3 bases are TGTGCCAGCAGCTTATTGGGGAAGAACACTGAAGCTTTCTTT.

V and J are TRBV19 and TRBJ2-3; D tentatively reads TRBD1 or TRBD2 (5 bases each). V was cut by 5 bases and J by 0 bases, with 12 bases left in between. CDR3 length: 15 residues. The germline V gene encodes CDR1 LNHDA and CDR2 SQIVND (reference sequence). CDR3 sequence: CASSGGTESTDTQYF. The CDR3 DNA sequence: TGTGCCAGTAGTGGGGGAACAGAGAGCACAGATACGCAGTATTTT.

The CDR3 here is CSVEGFEAEKLFF. In nucleotides, the CDR3 is TGCAGCGTTGAGGGGTTTGAGGCGGAAAAACTGTTTTTT. The J gene is TRBJ1-4, the V gene TRBV29-1; D is uncertain. V was shortened by 3 bases and J by 8 bases, with 13 bases between the two germline ends. Germline values: CDR1 SQVTM, CDR2 ANQGSEA. The CDR3 is 13 amino acids. Combining the CDR3 with reference TRBV29-1 and TRBJ1-4 gives the whole variable domain SAVISQKPSRDICQRGTSLTIQCQVDSQVTMMFWYRQQPGQSLTLIATANQGSEATYESGFVIDKFPISRPNLTFSTLTVSNMSPEDSSIYLCSVEGFEAEKLFFGSGTQLSVL.

V is TRBV6-5 and J is TRBJ2-3, with D perhaps matching TRBD1 or TRBD2 (5 bases each). CDR1 is MNHEY, CDR2 SVGAGI, per germline. CDR3 length: 15 residues. V shed 8 bases and J shed 0 bases, with 15 bases lying between them. CDR3 loop: CASGDRGASTDTQYF. CDR3 coding DNA: TGTGCCAGCGGGGATAGAGGGGCTAGCACAGATACGCAGTATTTT.

This chain connects TRBV6-5 to TRBJ1-4, with a tentative D call TRBD1 (5 bases). Trimming cost V 0 bases and J 5 bases, with 10 bases left between them. This CDR3 region has 15 residues. The V gene's germline CDR1 is MNHEY and CDR2 SVGAGI. The CDR3 region has the DNA TGTGCCAGCAGTTACTCGTCGGGGGGGAATGAAAAACTGTTTTTT. Protein: CASSYSSGGNEKLFF.

The CDR3 sequence: CASSLAGGRGLFF. In DNA form, the CDR3 reads TGCGCCAGCAGCTTGGCGGGGGGGCGCGGGCTGTTTTTT. The V call is TRBV5-1, the J call TRBJ1-4, with D maybe TRBD1 (6 bases). The CDR3 is 13 residues long. V was clipped by 0 bases and J by 14 bases, with 14 bases between them. Germline V lookup: CDR1 SGHRS, CDR2 YFSETQ.

The V gene is TRBV18, the J gene TRBJ1-1; D remains ambiguous. The germline V gene encodes CDR1 KGHSH and CDR2 LQKENI. V gave up 3 bases and J gave up 3 bases, with 20 bases separating them. The CDR3 is made up of 17 amino acids. The CDR3 is CASSPLVSTGRDTEAFF. CDR3 nucleotide sequence: TGTGCCAGCTCACCCCTAGTGAGTACCGGTAGGGACACTGAAGCTTTCTTT.

V is TRBV7-2 and J is TRBJ2-7, with D possibly being TRBD1 or TRBD2 (5 bases each). The germline V gene has CDR1 SGHTA and CDR2 FQGNSA. The CDR3 totals 14 residues. V was shortened by 4 bases and J by 1 base, with 11 bases between the two germline ends. CDR3: CASSYRDPSYEQYF. As DNA, the CDR3 is TGTGCCAGCAGCTACCGGGACCCTTCCTACGAGCAGTACTTC.

V usage is TRBV28 and J usage is TRBJ1-4; D is perhaps TRBD1 (6 bases). CDR1 is MDHEN and CDR2 is SYDVKM in the germline V gene. This CDR3 has 15 residues. V was clipped by 8 bases and J by 4 bases, with 17 bases between them. CDR3 DNA: TGTGCCAGCTGTTCGGCAGGGGCGGGTAATGAAAAACTGTTTTTT. Translated, it gives CASCSAGAGNEKLFF.

The rearrangement links TRBV6-9 to TRBJ1-3, with no clear D. Germline V CDR1 and CDR2: MNHGY, SVAAGI. Trimming stripped 4 bases from V and 3 bases from J, with 13 bases between. The CDR3 length is 15 residues. CDR3 sequence: CASSFLGSFGNTIYF. The CDR3 nucleotides read TGTGCCAGCAGTTTTCTGGGCTCTTTTGGAAACACCATATATTTT.

In this sample, this clone turned up a few times. V is TRBV30 and J is TRBJ1-1; 9 bases are shared with TRBD1. The length of the CDR3 is 15 residues. V trimming: 0 bases; J trimming: 10 bases; junction bases outside the gene matches: 12. Germline CDR1 reads GTSNPN; CDR2 reads SVGIG (reference sequence). CDR3 coding DNA: TGTGCCTGGAGTGTAGGAGGACAGGGGCGTTTGCGAGCTTTCTTT. Amino acids: CAWSVGGQGRLRAFF.

The chain uses TRBV24-1 and TRBJ2-1; tentatively, D is TRBD1 or TRBD2 (5 bases each). The CDR3 is 17 residues long. V lost 0 bases and J lost 9, with 20 bases in between. Germline CDR1 reads KGHDR; CDR2 reads SFDVKD. CDR3 protein: CATSDLPAGNLRGEQFF. DNA for the CDR3: TGTGCCACCAGTGATTTGCCCGCTGGGAACTTGAGGGGTGAGCAGTTCTTC.

The chain is built from TRBV6-4 and TRBJ1-1, with no clear D. The germline V gene has CDR1 MRHNA and CDR2 SNTAGT. Trimming took 6 bases from V and 1 from J, leaving 9 bases between them. This CDR3 has 13 amino acids. The CDR3 region has the DNA TGTGCCAGCAGCCTGACGCAGAACACTGAAGCTTTCTTT. It specifies CASSLTQNTEAFF.

The rearrangement joins TRBV28 to TRBJ1-4; D perhaps matches TRBD1 (6 bases). The CDR3 loop spans 13 amino acids. V was pared by 6 bases and J by 7 bases, with 12 bases between. CDR1 is MDHEN, CDR2 SYDVKM, per germline. DNA for the CDR3: TGTGCCAGCAGATCAGGGGCCGGTGAAAAACTGTTTTTT. As protein: CASRSGAGEKLFF.

The chain joins TRBV7-8 to TRBJ1-2; no definite D call. Germline V lookup: CDR1 SGHVS, CDR2 FQNEAQ. The V end lost 4 bases, the J end lost 8 bases, and 11 bases lay between the germline ends. There are 12 residues in the CDR3. In DNA form, the CDR3 reads TGTGCCAGCAGCTCCGGGGTCAGCGGCTACACCTTC. The encoded protein is CASSSGVSGYTF. Based on the CDR3 plus reference TRBV7-8 and TRBJ1-2, the full variable domain is GAGVSQSPRYKVAKRGQDVALRCDPISGHVSLFWYQQALGQGPEFLTYFQNEAQLDKSGLPSDRFFAERPEGSVSTLKIQRTQQEDSAVYLCASSSGVSGYTFGSGTRLTVV.

The chain combines TRBV10-3 with TRBJ1-2; D not certain. Germline loops: CDR1 ENHRY, CDR2 SYGVKD. Trimming removed 2 bases at V and 3 bases at J, with 13 bases between. The CDR3 sequence is 15 residues long. The DNA of the CDR3 is TGTGCCATCAGTGAGGTCCCTTCTACGCACTATGGCTACACCTTC. Protein: CAISEVPSTHYGYTF.

The chain joins TRBV21-1 to TRBJ2-3. TRBV21-1 represents a pseudogene. There are 16 residues in the CDR3. CDR3 bases: TGTGCCAGATCGGGGGCCGGGTTCAATGAAGGAGATACGCAGTATTTT. Translating it yields CARSGAGFNEGDTQYF.

The genes are TRBV2 and TRBJ1-2, with D tentatively TRBD1 (5 bases). Germline V gene data show CDR1 as SNHLY and CDR2 as FYNNEI. Trimming left V 1 base short and J 8 bases short, with 11 bases between. This CDR3 is built from 13 residues. As DNA, the CDR3 is TGTGCCAGCAGTGAAGACCGGGGACGGGGCTACACCTTC. Translating it yields CASSEDRGRGYTF.

The chain is built from TRBV5-1 and TRBJ2-3; TRBD1 agrees at 8 bases. The CDR3 extends over 15 amino acids. Germline V gene lookup returns CDR1 SGHRS and CDR2 YFSETQ. The junction had 1 base not matched to a gene; V was cut back by 0 bases and J by 1 base. The CDR3 is CASSLAGGGTDTQYF. CDR3 nucleotide sequence: TGCGCCAGCAGCTTGGCAGGGGGCGGCACAGATACGCAGTATTTT.

The chain is built from TRBV9 and TRBJ1-5, with D hard to call. This CDR3 spans 15 amino acids. The V end was cut by 1 base, the J end by 3 bases, with 11 bases between. Germline V gives CDR1 SGDLS, CDR2 YYNGEE. CDR3 loop: CASSVSGVFNQPQHF. The CDR3 DNA is TGTGCCAGCAGCGTAAGCGGGGTATTCAATCAGCCCCAGCATTTT.

This chain links TRBV18 with TRBJ1-3; the D gene is possibly TRBD1 (6 bases). Germline V gives CDR1 KGHSH, CDR2 LQKENI. V was trimmed by 2 bases and J by 7 bases, leaving 15 bases between them. This CDR3 is 15 amino acids long. The CDR3 DNA reads as TGTGCCAGCTCACCAGTTCCGGGGGCGGCGAACACCATATATTTT. Translating gives CASSPVPGAANTIYF.

The chain's CDR3 is CASSSSREKLFF. In DNA form, the CDR3 reads TGTGCCAGCAGTTCCAGCCGTGAAAAACTGTTTTTT. The chain employs TRBV6-5 and TRBJ1-4; D uncertain. Germline loops: CDR1 MNHEY, CDR2 SVGAGI. The CDR3 consists of 12 residues. The ends were cut back, 4 bases at V and 7 bases at J, with 7 bases in the middle.